This note documents a single T cell receptor beta chain sequence. These data belong to a study of CD8 T cells in Susac syndrome. Germline V gene data show CDR1 as SGDLS and CDR2 as YYNGEE. The CDR3 consists of 15 residues. Trimming left V 0 bases short and J 1 base short, with 9 bases between. Random hexamers served to reverse transcribe about 0.5 to 1 ug RNA. TCRdb fed the immunoSEQ multiplex PCR reads into MiXCR, producing one record per CDR3 protein. Of about 110,000 distinct CDR3 sequences in the sample, approximately 93% were seen once. This chain uses TRBV9 with TRBJ2-3; D possibly corresponds to TRBD2 (6 bases). Sequenced: CD8+ T cells from PBMCs. The TCR sequence derives from a human donor with Susac syndrome. CDR3 in DNA: TGTGCCAGCAGCGTAGACCAGCGGGGCACAGATACGCAGTATTTT. It specifies CASSVDQRGTDTQYF.